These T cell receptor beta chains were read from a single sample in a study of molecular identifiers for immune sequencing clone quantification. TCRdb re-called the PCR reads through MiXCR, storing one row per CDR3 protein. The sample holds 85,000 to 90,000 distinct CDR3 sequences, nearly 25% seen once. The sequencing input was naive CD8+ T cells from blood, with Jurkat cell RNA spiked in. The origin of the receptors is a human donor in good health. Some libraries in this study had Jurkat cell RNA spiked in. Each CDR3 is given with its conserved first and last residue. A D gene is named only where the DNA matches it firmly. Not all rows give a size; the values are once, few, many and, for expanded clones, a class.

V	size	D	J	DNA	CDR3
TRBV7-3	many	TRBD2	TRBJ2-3	TGTGCCAGCAGCTTAATGGGGTCTAGCGGCCCAACAGATACGCAGTATTTT	CASSLMGSSGPTDTQYF
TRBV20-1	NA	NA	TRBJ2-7	TGCAGTGAAGAACGGAGGGCGCAGACCTACGAGCAGTACTTC	CSEERRAQTYEQYF
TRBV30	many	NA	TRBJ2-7	TGTGCCTGGAGTCACGCCGGACCCTACGAGCAGTACTTC	CAWSHAGPYEQYF
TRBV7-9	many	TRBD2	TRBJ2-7	TGTGCCAGCAGCTCACCTCTTCCTAGCGGGGGGTCCTACGAGCAGTACTTC	CASSSPLPSGGSYEQYF
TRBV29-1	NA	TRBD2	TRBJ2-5	TGCAGCGAGCGACTAGCGGGAGTTATTGAGACCCAGTACTTC	CSERLAGVIETQYF
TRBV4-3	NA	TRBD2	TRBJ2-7	TGCGCCAGCAGCCCCCAGGCGGGGGTCTCCTACGAGCAGTACTTC	CASSPQAGVSYEQYF
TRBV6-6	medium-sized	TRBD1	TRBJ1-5	TGTGCCAGCAACACAGGGGGCTACAATCAGCCCCAGCATTTT	CASNTGGYNQPQHF
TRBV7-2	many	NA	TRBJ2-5	TGTGCCAGCAGCTTAGTCGGCGGGGTCCAAGAGACCCAGTACTTC	CASSLVGGVQETQYF
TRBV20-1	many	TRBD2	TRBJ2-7	TGCAGTGTCCGTGGGCTAGCGGGAGTATCGGCCTACGAGCAGTACTTC	CSVRGLAGVSAYEQYF
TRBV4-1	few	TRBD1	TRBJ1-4	TGCGCCAGCAGCCAGGAAATTTCACCGGGGACAGGCGAAGAAAAACTGTTTTTT	CASSQEISPGTGEEKLFF
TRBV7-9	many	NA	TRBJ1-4	TGTGCCAGCAGCTTAGACGGGAACGCTAATGAAAAACTGTTTTTT	CASSLDGNANEKLFF
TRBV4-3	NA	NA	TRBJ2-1	TGCGCCAGCAGCCAAGTTGCTGGGGATGAGCAGTTCTTC	CASSQVAGDEQFF
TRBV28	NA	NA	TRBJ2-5	TGTGCCAGCAGTTTGGTCGGGAGTCTAAAAGCGCCCCCGTACTTC	CASSLVGSLKAPPYF
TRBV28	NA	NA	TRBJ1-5	TGTGCCAGCAGTTTAATAGGGGCGGGTAGCAATCAGCCCCAGCATTTT	CASSLIGAGSNQPQHF
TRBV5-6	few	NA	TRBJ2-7	TGTGCCAGCAGCCTGGCCCGCCTCGAGCAGTACTTC	CASSLARLEQYF
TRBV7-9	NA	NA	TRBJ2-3	TGTGCCAGCACGGAAGACGGAGATACGCGGTATTTT	CASTEDGDTRYF
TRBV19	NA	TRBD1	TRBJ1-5	TGTGCCAGTAGTCCTGGGGACAGGGGTCGTCAGCCCCAGCATTTT	CASSPGDRGRQPQHF
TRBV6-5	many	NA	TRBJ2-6	TGTGCCAGCAGAGAGACGACGGGACAACTCCTCTCACCCGGGGCCAACGTCCTGACTTTC	CASRETTGQLLSPGANVLTF
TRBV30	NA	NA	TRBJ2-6	TGTGCCTGGAGTTATGACACTGGGGCCAACGTCCTGACTTTC	CAWSYDTGANVLTF
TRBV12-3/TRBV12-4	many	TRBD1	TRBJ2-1	TGTGCCAGCACCAGGGACAGCTTATACAATGAGCAGTTCTTC	CASTRDSLYNEQFF
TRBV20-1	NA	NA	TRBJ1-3	TGCAGTGCCCCGACGGGGACCTCTGGAAACACCATATATTTT	CSAPTGTSGNTIYF
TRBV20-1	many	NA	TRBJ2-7	TGCAGTGCGGACAGCTACGAGCAGTACTTC	CSADSYEQYF
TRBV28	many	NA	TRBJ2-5	TGTGCCAGCAGTTCCCGCACGTGGGGGCAAGAGACCCAGTACTTC	CASSSRTWGQETQYF
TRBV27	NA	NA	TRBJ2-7	TGTGCCAGCAGTTTGCTGGGCGCCGAGCAGTACTTC	CASSLLGAEQYF
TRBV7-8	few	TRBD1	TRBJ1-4	TGTGCCAGCAGCCGCCGGGACAGGGCCACTAATGAAAAACTGTTTTTT	CASSRRDRATNEKLFF
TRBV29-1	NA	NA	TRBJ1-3	TGCAGCGCTCTAGGAGGGCCTAGAAACACCATATATTTT	CSALGGPRNTIYF
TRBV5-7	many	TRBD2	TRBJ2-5	TGTGCCAGCAGCTTGGTAGCGGGAGGAGGAGAGACCCAGTACTTC	CASSLVAGGGETQYF
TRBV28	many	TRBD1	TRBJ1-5	TGTGCCAGCAGTTTTGGACAGGGTAATCAGCCCCAGCATTTT	CASSFGQGNQPQHF
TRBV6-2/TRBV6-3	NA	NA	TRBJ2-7	TGTGCCAGCACCGACATTGAGGGGGGAGCCAGGGTGTCCGAGCAGTACTTC	CASTDIEGGARVSEQYF
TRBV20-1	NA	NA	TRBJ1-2	TGCAGTGCTTTCGGCCCGGCAGGTCATAACTATGGCTACACCTTC	CSAFGPAGHNYGYTF
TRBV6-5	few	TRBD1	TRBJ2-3	TGTGCCAGCAGTCCAGGGACAGGGGGGGATACGCAGTATTTT	CASSPGTGGDTQYF
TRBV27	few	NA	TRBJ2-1	TGTGCCAGCAGTTTATCGTGGGACCATTACAATGAGCAGTTCTTC	CASSLSWDHYNEQFF
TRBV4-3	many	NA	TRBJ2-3	TGCGCCAGCAGCCAAGATCGAGCAGTAAGCACAGATACGCAGTATTTT	CASSQDRAVSTDTQYF
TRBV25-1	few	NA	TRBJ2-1	TGTGCCAGCAGTCACCCCCGGGGTAGCTCCTACAATGAGCAGTTCTTC	CASSHPRGSSYNEQFF
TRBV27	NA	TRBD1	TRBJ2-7	TGTGCCAGCAGTTTAACAGGGGGTAGAACCTACAAGCAGTACTTC	CASSLTGGRTYKQYF
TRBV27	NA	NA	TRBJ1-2	TGTGCCAGCAGTTTAGTGGCTAGCACTAACTATGGCTACACCTTC	CASSLVASTNYGYTF
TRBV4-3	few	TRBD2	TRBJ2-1	TGCGCCAGCAGCCAAGAGGCGGGACTAGCGGGGGAGGGGCAGTTCTTC	CASSQEAGLAGEGQFF
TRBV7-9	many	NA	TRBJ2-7	TGTGCCAGCAGCTTAGACGGTCGCGAGCAGTACTTC	CASSLDGREQYF
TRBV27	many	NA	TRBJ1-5	TGTGCCAGCGCGTATCAAGGTCCGCATAGCAATCAGCCCCAGCATTTT	CASAYQGPHSNQPQHF
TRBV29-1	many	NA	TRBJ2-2	TGCAGCGTTCCGCAAAGCGGGAACACCGGGGAGCTGTTTTTT	CSVPQSGNTGELFF
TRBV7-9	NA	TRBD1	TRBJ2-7	TGTGCCAGCAGCTTACCCCGACAGGGGGACCCCTACGAGCAGTACTTC	CASSLPRQGDPYEQYF
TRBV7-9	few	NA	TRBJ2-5	TGTGCCAGCAGCCCCACAGCTGAAGAGACCCAGTACTTC	CASSPTAEETQYF
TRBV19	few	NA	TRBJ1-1	TGTGCCAGTAGTGTCTCAGGGACCATGAACACTGAAGCTTTCTTT	CASSVSGTMNTEAFF
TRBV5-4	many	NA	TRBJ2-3	TGTGCCAGCAGCTGGGTCCCCACAGATACGCAGTATTTT	CASSWVPTDTQYF
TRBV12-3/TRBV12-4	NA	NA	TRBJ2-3	TGTGCCAGCAGTTTGTCACCCGACCACAGGGATTGGGCTGGGGATACGCAGTATTTT	CASSLSPDHRDWAGDTQYF
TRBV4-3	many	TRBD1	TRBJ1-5	TGCGCCAGCAGCCAAGATAAGGGACAGCTAGGACAGCCCCAGCATTTT	CASSQDKGQLGQPQHF
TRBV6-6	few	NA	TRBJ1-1	TGTGCCAGCACCCCTTTGAACACTGAAGCTTTCTTT	CASTPLNTEAFF
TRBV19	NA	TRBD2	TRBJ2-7	TGTGCCAGTAGTATCCTAGCGGGAGCCTACGAGCAGTACTTC	CASSILAGAYEQYF
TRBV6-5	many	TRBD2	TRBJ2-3	TGTGCCAGCAGTTACTCGGGGCTAGCGGTACTCACAGATACGCAGTATTTT	CASSYSGLAVLTDTQYF
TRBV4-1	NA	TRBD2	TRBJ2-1	TGCGCCAGCAGAATACTAGCGGGACGGGACAATGAGCAGTCCTTC	CASRILAGRDNEQSF